There are a few counts of the clone carrying this TCR beta chain. Its antigen is not identified. Primers for the PCR totalled 60 Vbeta and 13 Jbeta. Generated by immunoSEQ multiplex PCR, the TCRdb table keeps only in-frame clones and is missing some. Among fewer than 150,000 clones listed, 66% were seen once. This CDR3 comprises 12 residues. The V gene's germline CDR1 is MDHEN and CDR2 SYDVKM. V lost 9 bases, J lost 6 bases, and 7 bases stayed unmatched. The data are from a study of cytomegalovirus exposure and HLA in healthy donors. Whole-study results and caveats: Researchers counted 180 or so TCR beta chains as cytomegalovirus-associated. For most TCR beta V segments, an earlier analysis put the productive rate at about 90% or about 30% of the time. Usually a TCR sequence was rare, but some public TCRs were found in many donors.

The chain recombines TRBV28 with TRBJ2-7; TRBD2 agrees at 8 bases. The sequenced sample consisted of PBMCs. This clonotype was obtained from a human donor in good health. The CDR3 spells CASSAGVSEQYF. As DNA, the CDR3 is TGTGCCAGTTCAGCGGGGGTTTCCGAGCAGTACTTC.